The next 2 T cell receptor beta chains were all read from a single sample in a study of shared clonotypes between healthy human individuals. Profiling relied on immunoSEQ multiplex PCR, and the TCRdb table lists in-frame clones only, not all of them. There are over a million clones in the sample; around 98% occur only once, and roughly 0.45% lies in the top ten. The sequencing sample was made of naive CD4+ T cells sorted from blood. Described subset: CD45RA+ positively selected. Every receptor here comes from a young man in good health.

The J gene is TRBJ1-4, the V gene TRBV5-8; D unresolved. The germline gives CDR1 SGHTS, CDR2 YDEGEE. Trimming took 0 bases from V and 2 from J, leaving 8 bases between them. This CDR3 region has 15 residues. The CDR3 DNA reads TGTGCCAGCAGCTTGGTTCCGTCGACTAATGAAAAACTGTTTTTT. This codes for CASSLVPSTNEKLFF.

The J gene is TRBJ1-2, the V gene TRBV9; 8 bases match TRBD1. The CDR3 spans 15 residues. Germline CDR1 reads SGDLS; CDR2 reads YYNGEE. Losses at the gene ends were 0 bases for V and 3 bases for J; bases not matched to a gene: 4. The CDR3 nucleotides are TGTGCCAGCAGCGTAGCAGGGGGCGCATACTATGGCTACACCTTC. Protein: CASSVAGGAYYGYTF. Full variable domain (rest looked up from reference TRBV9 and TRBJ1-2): DSGVTQTPKHLITATGQRVTLRCSPRSGDLSVYWYQQSLDQGLQFLIQYYNGEERAKGNILERFSAQQFPDLHSELNLSSLELGDSALYFCASSVAGGAYYGYTFGSGTRLTVV.